This T cell receptor (beta chain) was identified in a study of neoadjuvant anti-PD-1 for oral cavity cancer (dated by TCRdb to the early 2020s). Regarding the complete study: Three to four biweekly doses of nivolumab at 3 mg/kg were mostly administered to patients before curative-intent surgical resection. Under RECIST 1.1, patients with complete response, partial response or stable disease were classed as responders, and patients with progression were classed as non-responders. For patients who did not progress, a fourth nivolumab dose was given around day 43, followed by definitive surgical resection on days 50-56. The parent correlative cohort included approximately twelve patients, with a roughly 34% response rate. The research as a whole found: Only a few patients per response group were included in the TCR analyses, and the authors called for validation in larger cohorts. Within PBMCs, T cell clonality (Gini index) was significantly higher in non-responders than responders after neoadjuvant nivolumab. Higher pretreatment blood Treg/Th17 ratios correlated with both higher pretreatment blood TCRbeta clonality and lower post-treatment tumor TCRbeta clonality.

For deep sequencing, each PBMC sample was run in six replicates, with libraries mostly built from approximately 520 ng of input genomic DNA. Following the manufacturer's instructions, the team built TCRbeta libraries using the immunoSEQ hsTCRbeta kit. The completed libraries were mixed into a single pool at 3 nM, then sequenced with an Illumina NovaSeq 6000 S4 flow cell. The authors processed their data as follows. The immunoSEQ Analyzer handled quality control and preprocessing of the raw data. The analysis was limited to productive rearrangements, and each clonotype was defined by a unique CDR3 amino acid sequence. Using the R package tcR, the researchers computed the Gini-Simpson index as their estimate of repertoire clonality. Student's t test was used to compare Gini indices, and Pearson correlation was used to assess associations with tumor size change. Entries here come from immuneACCESS through TCRdb and include only in-frame sequences with V and J called. Some clones fail to appear in such tables; in the studies checked, an unresolved V gene covers under half of the shortfall, and the cause of the remainder is unknown. The V and J calls and clone size come from that table; D and trimming were worked out from the DNA. This sample comprises about 16,000 clones, approximately 67% of them detected only once. The ten most abundant clones make up over 2.5% of the sample.

The time point label for this specimen denotes: before neoadjuvant nivolumab. Patients had been newly diagnosed with stage II-IVA oral cavity squamous cell carcinoma, and no prior systemic or radiation treatment had been given to the patients. The cohort was composed of patients with HPV-negative, locally advanced oral cavity squamous cell carcinoma. No culture maintenance or expansion was done, as the peripheral blood mononuclear cells went straight to analysis. The samples were drawn from a longitudinal correlative study tied to a single-arm phase II trial testing neoadjuvant nivolumab in oral cavity squamous cell carcinoma. Subject-matched pre- and post-treatment PBMCs and tumors from three responders and three non-responders underwent genomic DNA-based TCRbeta sequencing. Peripheral blood mononuclear cells were collected once before nivolumab treatment and again after treatment, at the time of surgery. Genomic DNA was isolated from PBMCs using the Maxwell RSC DNA from Cells kit.

In the germline V gene (reference sequence), CDR1 corresponds to WNHNN and CDR2 to SYGVQD. The CDR3 measures 13 amino acids from cysteine to phenylalanine. The sequence is cut down to CDR3 DNA, 39 bases in frame from base 1. V drops 0 bases and J drops 4 bases, leaving 7 bases in between. As regards this clone: The antigen this receptor binds is unknown. Base quality data are lacking; no much larger clone is found one base away.

Sequencing was performed on PBMCs, taken before nivolumab (anti-PD-1) treatment. This TCR came from a person between 35 and 79 years old with oral cavity squamous cell carcinoma. The rearrangement combines TRBV10-1 with TRBJ2-7; TRBD2 might be the D gene, on 5 matching bases. The DNA is as follows: TGCGCCAGCAGTGAGTCATCGGGGTACGAGCAGTACTTC. The encoded protein is CASSESSGYEQYF.